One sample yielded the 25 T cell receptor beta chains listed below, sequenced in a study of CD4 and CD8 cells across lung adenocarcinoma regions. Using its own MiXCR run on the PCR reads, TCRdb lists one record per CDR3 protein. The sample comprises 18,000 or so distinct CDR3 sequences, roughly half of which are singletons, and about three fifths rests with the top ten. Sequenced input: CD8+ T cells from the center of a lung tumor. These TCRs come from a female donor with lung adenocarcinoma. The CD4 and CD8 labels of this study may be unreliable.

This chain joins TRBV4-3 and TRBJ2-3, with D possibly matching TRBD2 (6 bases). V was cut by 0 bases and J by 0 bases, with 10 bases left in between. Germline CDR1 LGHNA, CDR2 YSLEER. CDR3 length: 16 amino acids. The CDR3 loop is CASSQDSAGSTDTQYF. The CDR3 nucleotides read TGCGCCAGCAGCCAAGATTCGGCGGGGAGCACAGATACGCAGTATTTT.

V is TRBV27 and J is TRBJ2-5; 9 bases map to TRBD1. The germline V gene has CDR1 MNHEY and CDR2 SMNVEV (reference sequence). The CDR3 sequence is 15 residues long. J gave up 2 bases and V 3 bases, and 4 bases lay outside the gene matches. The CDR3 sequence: CASSLGQGSQETQYF. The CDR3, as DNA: TGTGCCAGCAGTTTGGGACAGGGCTCACAAGAGACCCAGTACTTC.

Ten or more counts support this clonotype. The CDR3 sequence is CASSYAGLSTDTQYF. The CDR3, as DNA: TGTGCCAGCAGTTATGCTGGGCTTAGCACAGATACGCAGTATTTT. The rearrangement links TRBV6-2 or TRBV6-3 to TRBJ2-3; D call uncertain. Germline loops: CDR1 MNHEY, CDR2 SVGEGT. The V end lost 3 bases, the J end lost 0 bases, and 10 bases lay between the germline ends. This CDR3 has 15 amino acids.

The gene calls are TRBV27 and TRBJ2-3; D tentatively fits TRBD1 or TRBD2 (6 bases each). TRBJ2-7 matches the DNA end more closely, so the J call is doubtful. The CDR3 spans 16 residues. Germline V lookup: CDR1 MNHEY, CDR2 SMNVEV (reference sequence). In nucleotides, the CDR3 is TGTGCCAGCGCCGGTTGCGGGGACACTAACAAAGATACGCAGTACTTC. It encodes CASAGCGDTNKDTQYF.

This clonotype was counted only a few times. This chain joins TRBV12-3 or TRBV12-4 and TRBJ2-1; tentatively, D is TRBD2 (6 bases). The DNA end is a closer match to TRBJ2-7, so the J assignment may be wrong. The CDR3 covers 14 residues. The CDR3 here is CASSSAGVDYEQYF. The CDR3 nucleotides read TGTGCCAGCAGTTCAGCGGGCGTAGACTACGAGCAGTACTTC.

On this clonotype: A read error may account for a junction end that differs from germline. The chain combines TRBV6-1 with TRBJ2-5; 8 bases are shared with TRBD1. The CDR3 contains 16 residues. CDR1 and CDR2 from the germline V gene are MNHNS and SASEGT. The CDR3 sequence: CVSSPRGRGRRETQYF. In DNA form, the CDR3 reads TGTGTCAGCAGCCCACGGGGCAGGGGGCGCAGAGAGACCCAGTACTTC.

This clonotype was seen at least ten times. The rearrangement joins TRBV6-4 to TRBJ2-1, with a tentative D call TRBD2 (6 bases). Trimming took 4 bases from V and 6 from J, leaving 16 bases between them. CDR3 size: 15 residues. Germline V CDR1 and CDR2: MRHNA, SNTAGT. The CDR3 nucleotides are TGTGCCAGCAGTGTAAATAGCGGTATAGGCAATGAGCAGTTCTTC. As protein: CASSVNSGIGNEQFF.

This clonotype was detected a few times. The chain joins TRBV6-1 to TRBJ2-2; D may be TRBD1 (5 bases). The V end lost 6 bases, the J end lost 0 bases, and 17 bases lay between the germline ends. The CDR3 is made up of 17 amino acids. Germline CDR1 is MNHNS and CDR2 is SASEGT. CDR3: CASSPGSGETNTGELFF. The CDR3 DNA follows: TGTGCCAGCAGCCCAGGGTCTGGGGAAACGAACACCGGGGAGCTGTTTTTT.

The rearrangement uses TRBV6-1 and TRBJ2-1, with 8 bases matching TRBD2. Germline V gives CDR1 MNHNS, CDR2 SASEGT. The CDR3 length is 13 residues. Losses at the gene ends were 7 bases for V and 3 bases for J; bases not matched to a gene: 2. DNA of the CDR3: TGTGCCAGCAAAAGCGGGAGCTACAATGAGCAGTTCTTC. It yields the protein CASKSGSYNEQFF.

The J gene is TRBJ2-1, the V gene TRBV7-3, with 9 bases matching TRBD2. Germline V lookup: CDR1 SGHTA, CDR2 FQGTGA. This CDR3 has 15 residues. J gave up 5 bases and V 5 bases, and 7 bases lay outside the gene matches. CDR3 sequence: CASSTGGLANNEQFF. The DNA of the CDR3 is TGTGCCAGCAGCACCGGGGGACTAGCTAACAATGAGCAGTTCTTC.

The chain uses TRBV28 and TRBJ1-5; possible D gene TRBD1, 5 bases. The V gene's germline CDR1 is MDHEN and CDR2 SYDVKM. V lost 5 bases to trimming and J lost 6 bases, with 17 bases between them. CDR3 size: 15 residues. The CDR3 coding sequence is TGTGCCAGCAGTCGGGACCCCCCCGGGATTCAGCCCCAGCATTTT. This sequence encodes CASSRDPPGIQPQHF.

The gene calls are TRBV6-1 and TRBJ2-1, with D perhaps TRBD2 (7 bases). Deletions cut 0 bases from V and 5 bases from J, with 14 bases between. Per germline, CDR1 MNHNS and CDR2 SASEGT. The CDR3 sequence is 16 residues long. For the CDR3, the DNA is TGTGCCAGCAGTGAAGCGGGGGCGGGAGCAAACAATGAGCAGTTCTTC. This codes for CASSEAGAGANNEQFF.

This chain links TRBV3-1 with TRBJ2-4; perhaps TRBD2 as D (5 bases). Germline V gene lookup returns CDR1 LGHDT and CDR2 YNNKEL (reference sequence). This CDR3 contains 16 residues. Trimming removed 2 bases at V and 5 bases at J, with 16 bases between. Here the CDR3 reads CASSQWVAGSQNIQYF. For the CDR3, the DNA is TGTGCCAGCAGCCAATGGGTTGCGGGCAGTCAAAACATTCAGTACTTC. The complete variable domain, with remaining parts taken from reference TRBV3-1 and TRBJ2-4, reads DTAVSQTPKYLVTQMGNDKSIKCEQNLGHDTMYWYKQDSKKFLKIMFSYNNKELIINETVPNRFSPKSPDKAHLNLHINSLELGDSAVYFCASSQWVAGSQNIQYFGAGTRLSVL.

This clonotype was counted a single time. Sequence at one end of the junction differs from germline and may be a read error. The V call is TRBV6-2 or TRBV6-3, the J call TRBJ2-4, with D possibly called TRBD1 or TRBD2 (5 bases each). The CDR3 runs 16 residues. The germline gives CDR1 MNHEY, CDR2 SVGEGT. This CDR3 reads CASGDKGLWGKNMQYF. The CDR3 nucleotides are TGTGCGAGCGGCGATAAGGGGCTGTGGGGCAAAAACATGCAGTACTTC.

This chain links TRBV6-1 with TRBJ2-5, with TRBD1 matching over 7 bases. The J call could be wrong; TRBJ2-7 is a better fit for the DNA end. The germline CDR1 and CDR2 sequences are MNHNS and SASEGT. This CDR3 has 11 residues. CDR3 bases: TGTGCCAGCACAGGGGGCTACGAGCAGTACTTC. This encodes CASTGGYEQYF.

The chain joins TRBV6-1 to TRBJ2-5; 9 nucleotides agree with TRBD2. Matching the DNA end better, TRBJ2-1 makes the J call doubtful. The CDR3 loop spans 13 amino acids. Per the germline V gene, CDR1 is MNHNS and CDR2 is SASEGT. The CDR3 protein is CASSSYLAGPQFF. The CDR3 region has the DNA TGTGCCAGCAGCTCCTATCTAGCGGGACCGCAGTTCTTC.

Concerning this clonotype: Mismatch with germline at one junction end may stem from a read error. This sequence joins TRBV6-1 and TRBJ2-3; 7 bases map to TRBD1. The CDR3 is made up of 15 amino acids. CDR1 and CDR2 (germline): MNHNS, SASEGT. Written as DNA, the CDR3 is TGTTCCAGGGGCCTAGGGGGCCGGTACACAGATACCCAGTATTTT. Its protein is CSRGLGGRYTDTQYF.

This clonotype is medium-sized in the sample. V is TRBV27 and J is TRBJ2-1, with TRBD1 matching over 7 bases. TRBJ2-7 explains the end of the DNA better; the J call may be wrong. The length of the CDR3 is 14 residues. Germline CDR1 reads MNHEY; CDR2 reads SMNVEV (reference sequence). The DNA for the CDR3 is TGTGCCAGCAGACCCGCCGGGACAGCATACGAGCAGTACTTC. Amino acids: CASRPAGTAYEQYF.

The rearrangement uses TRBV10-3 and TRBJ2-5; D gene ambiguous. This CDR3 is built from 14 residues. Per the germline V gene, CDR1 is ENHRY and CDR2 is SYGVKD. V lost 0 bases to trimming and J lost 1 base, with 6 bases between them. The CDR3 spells CAISESRLQETQYF. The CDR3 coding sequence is TGTGCCATCAGTGAGTCAAGACTCCAAGAGACCCAGTACTTC.

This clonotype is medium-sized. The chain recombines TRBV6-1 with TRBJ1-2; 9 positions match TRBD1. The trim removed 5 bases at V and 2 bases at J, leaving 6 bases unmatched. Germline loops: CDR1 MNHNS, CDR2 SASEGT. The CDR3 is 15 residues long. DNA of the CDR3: TGTGCCAGCAGTAGAAGGACAGGGGAAAACTATGGCTACACCTTC. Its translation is CASSRRTGENYGYTF.

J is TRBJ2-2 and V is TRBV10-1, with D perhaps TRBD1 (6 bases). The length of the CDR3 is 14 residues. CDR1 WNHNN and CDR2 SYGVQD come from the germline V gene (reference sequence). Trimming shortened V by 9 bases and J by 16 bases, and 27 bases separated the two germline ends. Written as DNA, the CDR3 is TGCGCCAGTTCGAGGGGTCTGGGCACAGGGACGCAGTTTTTT. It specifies CASSRGLGTGTQFF.

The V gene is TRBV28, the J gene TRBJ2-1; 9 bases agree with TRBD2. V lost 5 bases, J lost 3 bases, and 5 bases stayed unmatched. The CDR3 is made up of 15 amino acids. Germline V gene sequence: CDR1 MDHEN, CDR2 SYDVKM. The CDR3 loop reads CASSPTSGFYNEQFF. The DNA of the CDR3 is TGTGCCAGCAGTCCGACTAGCGGATTCTACAATGAGCAGTTCTTC.

CDR3 amino acids: CASSLGGHGYTEAFF. CDR3 coding DNA: TGTGCCAGCAGCTTAGGGGGACATGGGTACACTGAAGCTTTCTTT. The chain has TRBV7-2 and TRBJ1-1, with D perhaps TRBD1 (6 bases). The germline V gene encodes CDR1 SGHTA and CDR2 FQGNSA. This CDR3 region has 15 residues. V was pared by 1 base and J by 3 bases, with 12 bases between. Filled out from reference TRBV7-2 and TRBJ1-1, the complete variable domain reads GAGVSQSPSNKVTEKGKDVELRCDPISGHTALYWYRQSLGQGLEFLIYFQGNSAPDKSGLPSDRFSAERTGGSVSTLTIQRTQQEDSAVYLCASSLGGHGYTEAFFGQGTRLTVV.

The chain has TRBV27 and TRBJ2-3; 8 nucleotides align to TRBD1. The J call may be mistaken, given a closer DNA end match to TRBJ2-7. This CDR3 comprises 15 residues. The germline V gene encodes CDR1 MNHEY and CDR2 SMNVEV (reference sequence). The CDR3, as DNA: TGTGCCGGGGGGTCAGGGGGCCGTGGCCAAGATACGCAGTACTTC. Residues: CAGGSGGRGQDTQYF.

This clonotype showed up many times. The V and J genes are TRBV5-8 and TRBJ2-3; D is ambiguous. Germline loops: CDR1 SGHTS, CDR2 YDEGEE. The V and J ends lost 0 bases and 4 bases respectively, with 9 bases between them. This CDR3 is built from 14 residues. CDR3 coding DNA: TGTGCCAGCAGCTTGGCCGAAAGGGCAGATACGCAGTATTTT. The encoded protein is CASSLAERADTQYF.